The clone carrying this T cell receptor (beta chain) was observed a few times. Its target is not known. Trimming at V came to 1 base and at J to 3 bases, leaving 2 bases not matched to a gene. CDR3 length: 14 amino acids. Germline V gives CDR1 SGHAT, CDR2 FQNNGV. The data belong to a study of vaccination and CD4 T cells after COVID-19. Notes on the study in general: Rising from around 20 to 38, the median of SARS-CoV-2-reactive clonotypes did not change significantly. A median of around 83% of reactive clones, in convalescent patients, became evident only post-vaccination.

Documented treatment: roughly 10-day PBMC culture with coronavirus spike peptide pools or control peptides (ViraFEST assay). Expanded clonotypes were found by TCR sequencing after peptide-pool stimulation (ViraFEST). The Oncomine TCR Beta short-read assay was what sequenced the DNA obtained from cultured CD4+ T cells. The authors extracted genomic DNA from cultured CD4+ T cells. TCRdb redid the calling of the PCR reads with MiXCR, one entry per CDR3 protein. The sample holds fewer than 13,000 distinct CDR3 sequences, 50% to 60% seen once. The sample consisted of CD4+ T cells from blood, cultured in vitro. The TCR was taken from a human donor who had recovered from COVID-19. V is TRBV11-2 and J is TRBJ2-7; 8 nucleotides agree with TRBD2. CDR3 protein: CASSLAGTSYEQYF. The CDR3 bases are TGTGCCAGCAGCTTAGCCGGGACTAGCTACGAGCAGTACTTC.